These 11 T cell receptor beta chains share one sample of origin, sequenced in a study of T cell responses to AZD1222 COVID-19 vaccine (dated by TCRdb to the early 2020s). Library method: the immunoSEQ multiplex PCR assay. Sourced from immuneACCESS, this table was stored by TCRdb with only in-frame sequences that have V and J called. A share of the clones is absent; for the studies checked, an unresolved V gene accounts for under half, and the remainder has no known explanation. This sample gives approximately 100,000 clones in total; roughly nine tenths of them show up just once. Approximately 5% of the sample rests with the top ten. Interpreted using the paper, the time point label stands for: about 28 days (+/-7) after the second vaccine dose. Here the sequenced sample was peripheral blood, taken 28 days after the second AZD1222 dose. The source of these receptors is an adult who received the AZD1222 COVID-19 vaccine.

The rearrangement links TRBV7-2 to TRBJ2-4, with a possible D match to TRBD2 (6 bases). The CDR3 spans 16 residues. V shed 5 bases and J shed 3 bases, with 17 bases lying between them. Per germline, CDR1 SGHTA and CDR2 FQGNSA. The CDR3 DNA follows: TGTGCCAGCAGCCCCGCCCGGCTAGCGAGCAAAAACATTCAGTACTTC. Translation: CASSPARLASKNIQYF.

This clone has just one count. The rearrangement uses TRBV3-1 (or the pseudogene TRBV3-2) and TRBJ1-2; D ambiguous. Trimming left V 1 base short and J 2 bases short, with 11 bases between. The germline V gene has CDR1 LGHDT and CDR2 YNNKEL (reference sequence). The CDR3 is 15 amino acids. CDR3 sequence: CASSQGGILNYGYTF. The CDR3 DNA reads TGTGCCAGCAGCCAAGGGGGAATTCTAAACTATGGCTACACCTTC.

This chain connects TRBV5-4 to TRBJ1-5; 9 bases align to TRBD1. From germline, CDR1 is SGHNT and CDR2 YYREEE (reference sequence). V shed 3 bases and J 4 bases; nucleotides not matched to a gene: 5. The CDR3 is 15 amino acids. The CDR3 protein is CASSWGQGMNQPQHF. The DNA for the CDR3 is TGTGCCAGCAGCTGGGGACAGGGAATGAATCAGCCCCAGCATTTT. Full variable domain (missing parts from reference TRBV5-4 and TRBJ1-5): ETGVTQSPTHLIKTRGQQVTLRCSSQSGHNTVSWYQQALGQGPQFIFQYYREEENGRGNFPPRFSGLQFPNYSSELNVNALELDDSALYLCASSWGQGMNQPQHFGDGTRLSIL.

With regard to this clone: In the same sample, other DNA sequences code for this CDR3. V gene TRBV7-9 combines with J gene TRBJ1-5; D is unresolved. CDR1 is SEHNR and CDR2 is FQNEAQ in the germline V gene (reference sequence). Trimming shortened V by 1 base and J by 6 bases, and 7 bases separated the two germline ends. This CDR3 spans 13 amino acids. The CDR3 protein is CASSLGGGQPQHF. As DNA, the CDR3 is TGTGCCAGCAGCTTAGGGGGTGGTCAGCCCCAGCATTTT.

CDR3 in DNA: TGTGCCAGCAGTTTCTTAAGCAATCAGCCCCAGCATTTT. Protein: CASSFLSNQPQHF. V is TRBV6-2 or TRBV6-3 and J is TRBJ1-5; D remains ambiguous. Germline lookup yields CDR1 MNHEY and CDR2 SVGEGT. The CDR3 has 13 residues. Trimming cost V 4 bases and J 1 base, with 5 bases left between them.

This clone was picked up one time. V gene TRBV18 combines with J gene TRBJ1-3; TRBD1 might be the D (5 bases). V was pared by 3 bases and J by 1 base, with 13 bases between. The CDR3 totals 16 residues. In germline, CDR1 is KGHSH, CDR2 LQKENI. The CDR3 DNA reads TGTGCCAGCTCACCTCAGGGTATGAGTTCTGGAAACACCATATATTTT. Translating it yields CASSPQGMSSGNTIYF.

The rearrangement joins TRBV28 to TRBJ1-5; D gene ambiguous. V lost 5 bases and J lost 3, with 17 bases in between. Germline loops: CDR1 MDHEN, CDR2 SYDVKM. The CDR3 runs to 16 residues. CDR3 coding DNA: TGTGCCAGCAGTCCGCCCCGAAAGTTGAACAATCAGCCCCAGCATTTT. Residues: CASSPPRKLNNQPQHF.

This clone was detected only a few times. This chain connects TRBV5-6 to TRBJ2-5; TRBD2 matches at 14 bases. CDR1 is SGHDT, CDR2 YYEEEE, per germline. The V gene end was trimmed by 4 bases and the J gene end by 5 bases; junction bases not matched to a gene: 7. This CDR3 is 16 amino acids long. CDR3 sequence reads: CASSPWGLAGVETQYF. The CDR3 DNA sequence: TGTGCCAGCAGCCCCTGGGGACTAGCGGGGGTTGAGACCCAGTACTTC.

The chain couples TRBV24-1 to TRBJ2-5; a possible D gene is TRBD2 (6 bases). The V end lost 4 bases, the J end lost 5 bases, and 16 bases lay between the germline ends. The CDR3 has 15 amino acids. Germline V gives CDR1 KGHDR, CDR2 SFDVKD. The CDR3 DNA follows: TGTGCCACCAGTGACCCCCGGGGAGGTGGGGAGACCCAGTACTTC. This translates into CATSDPRGGGETQYF.

The rearrangement uses TRBV3-1 (or the pseudogene TRBV3-2) and TRBJ1-1; no reliable D call. V lost 4 bases and J lost 0, with 15 bases in between. The V gene's germline CDR1 is LGHDT and CDR2 YNNKEL (reference sequence). The CDR3 is made up of 16 amino acids. The CDR3 nucleotides read TGTGCCAGCAGCCCACGCTGGGATACCATGAACACTGAAGCTTTCTTT. This codes for CASSPRWDTMNTEAFF.

The gene calls are TRBV6-5 and TRBJ2-3; D uncertain. The germline V gene encodes CDR1 MNHEY and CDR2 SVGAGI. This CDR3 spans 14 amino acids. Trimming took off 2 bases at V and 6 bases at J, with 12 bases between the two ends. The CDR3 protein is CASSYSATRDTQYF. The CDR3 DNA is TGTGCCAGCAGTTACAGCGCAACACGGGATACGCAGTATTTT.